The 20 T cell receptor beta chains in this list originate from one sample, sequenced in a study of CD8+ T cells in alopecia areata. It was cDNA, reverse transcribed from extracted RNA, that served as the sequencing template. Some clones are missing from TCRdb's copy, which holds only in-frame ones; the method was immunoSEQ multiplex PCR. The sample contains 55,000 to 70,000 clones, approximately 46% of which appear only once. This material consisted of CD8+ T cells sorted from blood, taken at week 0. All receptors derive from a human donor with alopecia areata.

This sequence joins TRBV30 and TRBJ2-2; 7 nucleotides match TRBD1. The V gene's germline CDR1 is GTSNPN and CDR2 SVGIG (reference sequence). The V and J ends lost 1 base and 5 bases, in that order; junction bases with no gene match: 4. The CDR3 covers 14 residues. DNA for the CDR3: TGTGCCTGGAGTGAAACAGGGGCGACCGGGGAGCTGTTTTTT. Translated: CAWSETGATGELFF.

V usage is TRBV6-5 and J usage is TRBJ2-7, with D perhaps TRBD1 (6 bases). Between the trimmed V and J ends, which lost 6 bases and 6 bases, there was a span of 15 bases. Germline V gene sequence: CDR1 MNHEY, CDR2 SVGAGI. This CDR3 is 13 amino acids long. CDR3: CASSQGKDGEQYF. DNA for the CDR3: TGTGCCAGCAGCCAGGGGAAAGACGGCGAGCAGTACTTC.

This clone was observed a few times. V usage is TRBV30 and J usage is TRBJ2-2; the D is unclear. The V end lost 6 bases, the J end lost 5 bases, and 7 bases lay between the germline ends. Germline loops: CDR1 GTSNPN, CDR2 SVGIG (reference sequence). This CDR3 spans 11 amino acids. CDR3 coding DNA: TGTGCCTGCCCCGGAACCGGGGAGCTGTTTTTT. Translation gives CACPGTGELFF. The full variable domain, completed using reference TRBV30 and TRBJ2-2, is SQTIHQWPATLVQPVGSPLSLECTVEGTSNPNLYWYRQAAGRGLQLLFYSVGIGQISSEVPQNLSASRPQDRQFILSSKKLLLSDSGFYLCACPGTGELFFGEGSRLTVL.

This clone was recorded a few times. The chain is built from TRBV9 and TRBJ2-1; no clear D. The V end lost 0 bases, the J end lost 2 bases, and 9 bases lay between the germline ends. The CDR3 contains 15 residues. Per the germline V gene, CDR1 is SGDLS and CDR2 is YYNGEE. The CDR3 is CASSVERAAYNEQFF. CDR3 DNA sequence: TGTGCCAGCAGCGTAGAAAGGGCAGCCTACAATGAGCAGTTCTTC.

The V call is TRBV5-1, the J call TRBJ2-1, with D possibly TRBD2 on 6 matching bases. CDR3 size: 15 residues. From germline, CDR1 is SGHRS and CDR2 YFSETQ. V was pared by 6 bases and J by 4 bases, with 17 bases between. The chain's CDR3 is CASTSGSGVYNEQFF. The CDR3 region has the DNA TGCGCCAGCACGTCGGGGTCGGGGGTTTACAATGAGCAGTTCTTC.

The V call is TRBV29-1, the J call TRBJ2-7; D is perhaps TRBD1 (6 bases). Germline V gene sequence: CDR1 SQVTM, CDR2 ANQGSEA. This CDR3 spans 13 amino acids. The V and J ends lost 7 bases and 4 bases respectively, with 17 bases between them. CDR3 nucleotides: TGCAGCGCAGGGGCAGGGCATTCATACGAGCAGTACTTC. Protein sequence: CSAGAGHSYEQYF.

This clone was detected ten times or more. This chain joins TRBV11-1 and TRBJ2-1, with D hard to call. Looked up from germline, CDR1 is SGHAT and CDR2 is FQDESV (reference sequence). This CDR3 spans 16 amino acids. V was pared by 0 bases and J by 5 bases, with 14 bases between. The CDR3, as DNA: TGTGCCAGCAGCTTAGCAGTGAGCCAGCCCCACAATGAGCAGTTCTTC. It codes for CASSLAVSQPHNEQFF.

The genes are TRBV5-5 and TRBJ2-5, with D possibly matching TRBD2 (6 bases). Germline CDR1 is SGHKS and CDR2 is YYEKEE (reference sequence). V lost 0 bases and J 2 bases, leaving 17 bases between the germline ends. There are 17 residues in the CDR3. In nucleotides, the CDR3 is TGTGCCAGCAGCTTGGTAGCGGTAAGGGCAGAGCAAGAGACCCAGTACTTC. It is translated as CASSLVAVRAEQETQYF.

The V gene is TRBV5-4, the J gene TRBJ1-2; D is uncertain. V lost 0 bases and J 3 bases, leaving 3 bases between the germline ends. This CDR3 region has 12 residues. CDR1 SGHNT and CDR2 YYREEE come from the germline V gene (reference sequence). The CDR3 nucleotides read TGTGCCAGCAGCTTGGATGACTATGGCTACACCTTC. Translation gives CASSLDDYGYTF.

This chain uses TRBV15 with TRBJ2-7, with 10 bases lining up with TRBD1. After removal of 8 bases from V and 4 bases from J, the junction contained 5 bases not matched to a gene. CDR1 and CDR2 (germline): LNHNV, YYDKDF (reference sequence). This CDR3 comprises 13 residues. CDR3 in amino acids: CATEDRGTYEQYF. The CDR3 nucleotides are TGTGCCACCGAGGACAGGGGGACTTACGAGCAGTACTTC. Looking up the rest from reference TRBV15 and TRBJ2-7 gives the full variable domain: DAMVIQNPRYQVTQFGKPVTLSCSQTLNHNVMYWYQQKSSQAPKLLFHYYDKDFNNEADTPDNFQSRRPNTSFCFLDIRSPGLGDTAMYLCATEDRGTYEQYFGPGTRLTVT.

V is TRBV30 and J is TRBJ2-1; 9 bases fit TRBD2. V was pared by 0 bases and J by 9 bases, with 6 bases of the junction left unmatched. The germline gives CDR1 GTSNPN, CDR2 SVGIG (reference sequence). This CDR3 has 14 amino acids. CDR3 in DNA: TGTGCCTGGAGTGTGGGGCTAGCGGGACGTGAGCAGTTCTTC. It translates to CAWSVGLAGREQFF.

The chain is built from TRBV23-1 and TRBJ2-7, with 7 bases that match TRBD1. TRBV23-1 is assigned to the ORF class and has an uncertain function. The CDR3 length is 16 residues. With 7 bases clipped from V and 3 bases from J, the junction kept 15 bases outside the gene matches. CDR3 loop: CASISPGRRQGYEQYF. CDR3 coding DNA: TGCGCCAGCATCTCTCCCGGCCGGAGACAGGGCTACGAGCAGTACTTC.

With respect to this clone: Other DNA sequences in the same sample also yield this CDR3. The gene calls are TRBV6-5 and TRBJ2-5, with unresolved D. V was trimmed by 6 bases and J by 3 bases, leaving 5 bases between them. CDR1 and CDR2 (germline): MNHEY, SVGAGI. This CDR3 spans 11 amino acids. CDR3 region: CASSLKETQYF. The CDR3 bases are TGTGCCAGCAGCCTAAAAGAGACCCAGTACTTC.

The V gene is TRBV25-1, the J gene TRBJ2-3; a weak D match, TRBD2 (5 bases). Germline CDR1 is MGHDK and CDR2 is SYGVNS. The germline V and J ends were trimmed by 10 bases and 4 bases, with 18 bases remaining between them. The CDR3 has 14 residues. CDR3 coding DNA: TGTGCCACCGGAAGCGGAGGATGGGCAGATACGCAGTATTTT. Protein product: CATGSGGWADTQYF.

This clone was seen a handful of times. Other DNA sequences within the sample encode an identical CDR3. The chain has TRBV29-1 and TRBJ2-2; possibly TRBD1 or TRBD2 for D (5 bases each). This CDR3 contains 14 residues. V lost 5 bases to trimming and J lost 0 bases, with 10 bases between them. CDR1 is SQVTM, CDR2 ANQGSEA, per germline. The CDR3 nucleotides are TGCAGCGTTCCGGGGCCCGCGAACACCGGGGAGCTGTTTTTT. This codes for CSVPGPANTGELFF.

A word on this clone: At one of its ends the junction is not consistent with the germline gene, which may arise from a read error. This rearrangement joins TRBV11-2 to TRBJ2-5, with D possibly matching TRBD2 (5 bases). The CDR3 has 16 residues. Germline values: CDR1 SGHAT, CDR2 FQNNGV. The CDR3 coding sequence is TGTGCCAGCAGCGTAGACCGGTCGGAGGTCCAAGAGACCCAGTACTTC. Protein product: CASSVDRSEVQETQYF.

CDR3 in DNA: TGTGCCACCAGCCCGCGCTACCGTAAAGAGACCCAGTACTTC. It yields the protein CATSPRYRKETQYF. This chain links TRBV15 with TRBJ2-5; D not resolved. The CDR3 has 14 residues. Looked up from germline, CDR1 is LNHNV and CDR2 is YYDKDF (reference sequence). The V and J ends lost 5 bases and 3 bases respectively, with 13 bases between them.

The chain is built from TRBV9 and TRBJ2-5, with TRBD2 identical over 11 bases. Trimming took 3 bases from V and 3 from J; bases not matched to a gene: 10. This CDR3 contains 17 residues. The germline CDR1 and CDR2 sequences are SGDLS and YYNGEE. The CDR3, as DNA: TGTGCCAGCAGCGACCGCCCTATACTAGCGGGAGAAGAGACCCAGTACTTC. Protein sequence: CASSDRPILAGEETQYF.

As to this clone: At one end, the junction sequence differs from germline, possibly due to a read error. V is TRBV29-1 and J is TRBJ2-2; D is possibly TRBD2 (6 bases). This CDR3 region has 16 residues. Germline assignment: CDR1 SQVTM and CDR2 ANQGSEA. The CDR3 reads CSVEDRALANAGELFF. The DNA for the CDR3 is TGCAGCGTTGAAGATCGGGCCCTAGCGAACGCCGGGGAGCTGTTTTTT.

This clone has only a few counts. The rearrangement uses TRBV5-6 and TRBJ1-2; no clear D. The CDR3 is 12 amino acids. The V gene lost 4 bases and the J gene lost 9 bases, with 13 bases spanning the gap. Germline assignment: CDR1 SGHDT and CDR2 YYEEEE. The DNA of the CDR3 is TGTGCCAGCAGCGTGGACGGTGATCGCTACACCTTC. Its protein product is CASSVDGDRYTF.